The 23 T cell receptor beta chains listed next were all sequenced from one sample in a study of CD8 T cells in Susac syndrome. The RNA input was about 0.5 to 1 ug, and it was reverse transcribed with random hexamers. MiXCR, run by TCRdb on the immunoSEQ multiplex PCR reads, gives a single entry per CDR3 protein. The table shows 200,000 to 250,000 distinct CDR3 sequences, with about 90% occurring only once. Sequencing used CD8+ T cells from PBMCs. The receptors here all came from a human donor with multiple sclerosis.

This chain links TRBV5-4 with TRBJ2-1; TRBD2 matches at 16 bases. This CDR3 spans 19 amino acids. Germline V gives CDR1 SGHNT, CDR2 YYREEE (reference sequence). Trimming took 0 bases from V and 3 from J; bases not matched to a gene: 6. CDR3 amino acids: CASSLAGLAGGIGYNEQFF. CDR3 coding DNA: TGTGCCAGCAGCTTGGCGGGACTAGCGGGGGGGATAGGCTACAATGAGCAGTTCTTC.

This chain uses TRBV27 with TRBJ1-1; perhaps TRBD1 as D (5 bases). V was pared by 2 bases and J by 0 bases, with 7 bases between. This CDR3 region has 14 residues. Germline CDR1 is MNHEY and CDR2 is SMNVEV (reference sequence). CDR3 nucleotides: TGTGCCAGCAGTTTAAACAGGATGAACACTGAAGCTTTCTTT. Its translation is CASSLNRMNTEAFF.

The V call is TRBV29-1, the J call TRBJ1-1, with 7 bases fitting TRBD1. The CDR3 sequence is 15 residues long. The V gene's germline CDR1 is SQVTM and CDR2 ANQGSEA. Germline trimming cut 4 bases from V and 5 bases from J; bases unmatched to any gene: 13. For the CDR3, the DNA is TGCAGCGTTGCAGCTGGAGGGGGCTGGTATACTGAAGCTTTCTTT. The encoded protein is CSVAAGGGWYTEAFF.

The chain uses TRBV11-2 and TRBJ1-6; D is unresolved. The CDR3 extends over 11 amino acids. Looked up from germline, CDR1 is SGHAT and CDR2 is FQNNGV. Trimming removed 2 bases at V and 9 bases at J, with 2 bases between. CDR3 in DNA: TGTGCCAGCAGCTTAAGTTCACCCCTCCACTTT. Protein: CASSLSSPLHF. Complete variable domain (other parts from reference TRBV11-2 and TRBJ1-6): EAGVAQSPRYKIIEKRQSVAFWCNPISGHATLYWYQQILGQGPKLLIQFQNNGVVDDSQLPKDRFSAERLKGVDSTLKIQPAKLEDSAVYLCASSLSSPLHFGNGTRLTVT.

This chain links TRBV30 with TRBJ1-5, with D unclear. Germline CDR1 GTSNPN, CDR2 SVGIG (reference sequence). This CDR3 contains 15 residues. Trimming cost V 0 bases and J 3 bases, with 12 bases left between them. CDR3 in DNA: TGTGCCTGGAGTGTAACGGAAGAGACCAATCAGCCCCAGCATTTT. It yields the protein CAWSVTEETNQPQHF. The full variable domain, in which reference TRBV30 and TRBJ1-5 provide the parts outside the CDR3, is SQTIHQWPATLVQPVGSPLSLECTVEGTSNPNLYWYRQAAGRGLQLLFYSVGIGQISSEVPQNLSASRPQDRQFILSSKKLLLSDSGFYLCAWSVTEETNQPQHFGDGTRLSIL.

The V call is TRBV20-1, the J call TRBJ2-5; 9 bases line up with TRBD1. Germline V CDR1 and CDR2: DFQATT, SNEGSKA (reference sequence). The V segment lost 5 bases and the J segment 6 bases; nucleotides outside the gene matches: 7. The CDR3 loop spans 13 amino acids. The CDR3 reads CSADGTGRKTQYF. CDR3 bases: TGCAGTGCTGACGGGACAGGGCGGAAGACCCAGTACTTC.

The chain couples TRBV9 to TRBJ2-2; D is tentatively TRBD1 or TRBD2 (5 bases each). The CDR3 consists of 18 residues. The V gene lost 2 bases and the J gene lost 4 bases, with 21 bases spanning the gap. CDR1 and CDR2 from the germline V gene are SGDLS and YYNGEE. CDR3 bases: TGTGCCAGCAGCGTTCCCGGGACCCGACCTTCGGGCACCGGGGAGCTGTTTTTT. Translation: CASSVPGTRPSGTGELFF.

Here the CDR3 reads CASSSGGGAYGYTF. The CDR3 DNA is TGCGCCAGCAGCTCGGGGGGGGGCGCGTATGGCTACACCTTC. The chain links TRBV5-1 to TRBJ1-2, with D perhaps matching TRBD1 (6 bases). CDR1 is SGHRS, CDR2 YFSETQ, per germline. The CDR3 loop spans 14 amino acids. Trimming removed 3 bases from V and 5 bases from J, with 14 bases in between. Complete variable domain (other parts from reference TRBV5-1 and TRBJ1-2): KAGVTQTPRYLIKTRGQQVTLSCSPISGHRSVSWYQQTPGQGLQFLFEYFSETQRNKGNFPGRFSGRQFSNSRSEMNVSTLELGDSALYLCASSSGGGAYGYTFGSGTRLTVV.

The chain combines TRBV4-3 with TRBJ2-2, with 8 bases aligning to TRBD2. J gave up 5 bases and V 0 bases, and 8 bases lay outside the gene matches. CDR1 is LGHNA, CDR2 YSLEER, per germline. CDR3 length equals 17 residues. The CDR3, as DNA: TGCGCCAGCAGCCAAGATCTACCTAGCGGGTCTACCGGGGAGCTGTTTTTT. This sequence encodes CASSQDLPSGSTGELFF.

The chain is built from TRBV9 and TRBJ2-3; tentatively, D is TRBD2 (5 bases). The CDR3 runs to 16 residues. The V end lost 3 bases, the J end lost 6 bases, and 20 bases lay between the germline ends. Germline values: CDR1 SGDLS, CDR2 YYNGEE. CDR3 DNA sequence: TGTGCCAGCAGCGCAAGTCCACTAGTCCCCCGGGATACGCAGTATTTT. Its protein is CASSASPLVPRDTQYF.

The J gene is TRBJ1-2, the V gene TRBV2; tentative D call: TRBD1 (5 bases). CDR1 and CDR2 (germline): SNHLY, FYNNEI. The V end lost 7 bases, the J end lost 5 bases, and 11 bases lay between the germline ends. This CDR3 spans 12 amino acids. In DNA, the CDR3 is TGTGCCAGCACAGGGAGTCGGTATGGCTACACCTTC. Encoded protein: CASTGSRYGYTF.

The rearrangement uses TRBV3-1 and TRBJ2-1; D possibly corresponds to TRBD1 (5 bases). Germline CDR1 LGHDT, CDR2 YNNKEL (reference sequence). The CDR3 contains 16 residues. The V gene lost 5 bases and the J gene lost 2 bases, with 16 bases spanning the gap. CDR3 loop: CASSSSRVETYNEQFF. Written as DNA, the CDR3 is TGTGCCAGCAGCTCCAGCAGGGTTGAGACCTACAATGAGCAGTTCTTC.

The gene calls are TRBV19 and TRBJ2-3; no reliable D call. CDR1 LNHDA and CDR2 SQIVND come from the germline V gene (reference sequence). V lost 0 bases and J 2 bases, leaving 12 bases between the germline ends. The CDR3 has 16 amino acids. The CDR3 region has the DNA TGTGCCAGTAGTATAGACTCGTCGTACACCACAGATACGCAGTATTTT. As protein: CASSIDSSYTTDTQYF.

The chain combines TRBV9 with TRBJ2-2; D might be TRBD1 (6 bases). Trimming left V 3 bases short and J 8 bases short, with 8 bases between. Looked up from germline, CDR1 is SGDLS and CDR2 is YYNGEE. The CDR3 runs 12 residues. CDR3 loop: CASSATGGELFF. The CDR3 region has the DNA TGTGCCAGCAGCGCAACAGGGGGGGAGCTGTTTTTT. The variable domain in full, with the rest retrieved from reference TRBV9 and TRBJ2-2, is DSGVTQTPKHLITATGQRVTLRCSPRSGDLSVYWYQQSLDQGLQFLIQYYNGEERAKGNILERFSAQQFPDLHSELNLSSLELGDSALYFCASSATGGELFFGEGSRLTVL.

The V gene is TRBV29-1, the J gene TRBJ2-3; D possibly corresponds to TRBD2 (5 bases). V lost 3 bases, J lost 2 bases, and 6 bases lay in between. Germline CDR1 reads SQVTM; CDR2 reads ANQGSEA. The CDR3 totals 12 residues. CDR3 in amino acids: CSVDGVTDTQYF. The CDR3 bases are TGCAGCGTTGACGGGGTCACAGATACGCAGTATTTT.

The rearrangement links TRBV9 to TRBJ2-7; 8 positions agree with TRBD1. The germline CDR1 and CDR2 sequences are SGDLS and YYNGEE. The V and J ends lost 3 bases and 3 bases, in that order; junction bases with no gene match: 11. This CDR3 is 16 amino acids long. The CDR3 region is CASSDGRGQGHYEQYF. The CDR3 nucleotides are TGTGCCAGCAGCGATGGTCGTGGACAGGGACACTACGAGCAGTACTTC.

The chain recombines TRBV9 with TRBJ2-3; TRBD1 is a possible D gene (6 bases). CDR3 size: 17 residues. CDR1 is SGDLS and CDR2 is YYNGEE in the germline V gene. V was trimmed by 2 bases and J by 0 bases, leaving 16 bases between them. The CDR3 is CASSVADRKPSTDTQYF. DNA of the CDR3: TGTGCCAGCAGCGTGGCTGACAGGAAACCTAGCACAGATACGCAGTATTTT.

The V and J genes are TRBV6-6 and TRBJ1-2, with a tentative D call TRBD1 (6 bases). CDR1 MNHNY and CDR2 SVGAGI come from the germline V gene (reference sequence). The CDR3 totals 16 residues. V was clipped by 6 bases and J by 3 bases, with 20 bases between them. The CDR3 spells CASSPYHRDRYYGYTF. The CDR3 DNA reads as TGTGCCAGCAGCCCTTACCACAGGGACCGGTACTATGGCTACACCTTC.

The chain is built from TRBV7-9 and TRBJ2-7, with D uncertain. This CDR3 is 13 amino acids long. Looked up from germline, CDR1 is SEHNR and CDR2 is FQNEAQ (reference sequence). V was shortened by 5 bases and J by 1 base, with 9 bases between the two germline ends. The DNA for the CDR3 is TGTGCCAGCAGCGCGATACTATCCTACGAGCAGTACTTC. Translated, it gives CASSAILSYEQYF.

The chain carries TRBV9 and TRBJ1-4; the D gene is possibly TRBD1 (5 bases). Between the trimmed V and J ends, which lost 0 bases and 6 bases, there was a span of 12 bases. CDR3 size: 15 residues. The V gene's germline CDR1 is SGDLS and CDR2 YYNGEE. CDR3 amino acids: CASSVGGGGDEKLFF. The CDR3 DNA is TGTGCCAGCAGCGTAGGTGGGGGAGGGGATGAAAAACTGTTTTTT.

The J gene is TRBJ1-2, the V gene TRBV12-3 or TRBV12-4, with 7 positions matching TRBD1. V dropped 7 bases and J dropped 7; count of bases not matched to a gene: 15. The CDR3 length is 15 residues. CDR3 nucleotides: TGTGCCAGCACCTCACTCCGGGACAGTAAAGTTGGCTACACCTTC. Translation gives CASTSLRDSKVGYTF.

The chain carries TRBV19 and TRBJ2-1; possible D gene TRBD2, 5 bases. V gave up 7 bases and J gave up 2 bases, with 15 bases separating them. CDR1 is LNHDA, CDR2 SQIVND, per germline (reference sequence). The CDR3 covers 15 residues. CDR3 sequence: CASIGKGEAYNEQFF. CDR3 nucleotides: TGTGCCAGTATCGGTAAGGGAGAAGCCTACAATGAGCAGTTCTTC.

The genes are TRBV6-5 and TRBJ2-7; 11 nucleotides match TRBD2. This CDR3 has 16 amino acids. Trimming cost V 2 bases and J 0 bases; bases outside gene matches: 3. Germline CDR1 and CDR2: MNHEY and SVGAGI. The chain's CDR3 is CASSYQTSGSSYEQYF. The CDR3 DNA is TGTGCCAGCAGTTACCAAACTAGCGGGAGCTCCTACGAGCAGTACTTC.